These 27 T cell receptor beta chains came from one sample sequenced in a study of blood T cell repertoires in COVID-19 (TCRdb year 2020). Library construction relied on the immunoSEQ multiplex PCR assay. TCRdb retrieved this table from immuneACCESS and kept in-frame rearrangements only. Not all clones are present; in checked studies, unresolved V genes account for under half, and no reason is known for the remainder. The sample profile shows 65,000 to 90,000 clones; 75% to 85% of them were found once. In total, the top ten clones hold around 29% of the sample. Sequences were obtained from peripheral blood. These receptors came from a woman older than 75 with acute or convalescent COVID-19.

The gene calls are TRBV5-1 and TRBJ2-5, with 8 bases aligning to TRBD1. CDR3 size: 15 residues. Germline V gene data show CDR1 as SGHRS and CDR2 as YFSETQ. The V segment lost 0 bases and the J segment 5 bases; nucleotides outside the gene matches: 6. CDR3 amino acids: CASSLAGTGGETQYF. The CDR3 DNA reads TGCGCCAGCAGCTTGGCTGGGACAGGCGGGGAGACCCAGTACTTC.

This clone showed up just once. The chain couples TRBV24-1 to TRBJ2-3; 7 positions agree with TRBD1. Germline values: CDR1 KGHDR, CDR2 SFDVKD. The CDR3 is 15 amino acids. J was trimmed by 2 bases and V by 10 bases; bases with no gene match: 11. Here the CDR3 DNA reads TGTGCCACTGCCGACAGGGTAGGTCACACAGATACGCAGTATTTT. It yields the protein CATADRVGHTDTQYF.

The V call is TRBV19, the J call TRBJ2-1, with 8 bases matching TRBD2. Germline trimming cut 5 bases from V and 5 bases from J; bases unmatched to any gene: 11. The V gene's germline CDR1 is LNHDA and CDR2 SQIVND (reference sequence). This CDR3 is 16 amino acids long. CDR3 in amino acids: CASSDSGGARNNEQFF. CDR3 in DNA: TGTGCCAGTAGTGATTCCGGGGGGGCAAGGAACAATGAGCAGTTCTTC.

The CDR3 spells CAWSPTNSNQPQHF. The CDR3 DNA follows: TGTGCCTGGAGTCCTACCAATAGCAATCAGCCCCAGCATTTT. J is TRBJ1-5 and V is TRBV30; D ambiguous. The germline V and J ends were trimmed by 2 bases and 0 bases, with 8 bases remaining between them. The CDR3 totals 14 residues. Germline values: CDR1 GTSNPN, CDR2 SVGIG (reference sequence). Full variable domain (remainder filled in from reference TRBV30 and TRBJ1-5): SQTIHQWPATLVQPVGSPLSLECTVEGTSNPNLYWYRQAAGRGLQLLFYSVGIGQISSEVPQNLSASRPQDRQFILSSKKLLLSDSGFYLCAWSPTNSNQPQHFGDGTRLSIL.

Only one count was recorded for this clone. The chain joins TRBV28 to TRBJ2-2; unclear D gene. Germline values: CDR1 MDHEN, CDR2 SYDVKM. The length of the CDR3 is 13 residues. V lost 3 bases, J lost 2 bases, and 4 bases lay in between. In DNA form, the CDR3 reads TGTGCCAGCAGTTTCCCTAACACCGGGGAGCTGTTTTTT. It yields the protein CASSFPNTGELFF.

The chain couples TRBV25-1 to TRBJ1-2, with D maybe TRBD1 (5 bases). The germline gives CDR1 MGHDK, CDR2 SYGVNS. The germline V and J ends were trimmed by 5 bases and 6 bases, with 13 bases remaining between them. The CDR3 is 13 amino acids. The DNA for the CDR3 is TGTGCCAGCAGTTCGTTCGGGGGGAATGGCTACACCTTC. It specifies CASSSFGGNGYTF.

The chain carries TRBV30 and TRBJ2-7; a weak D match, TRBD1 (5 bases). This CDR3 region has 12 residues. Between the trimmed V and J ends, which lost 3 bases and 5 bases, there was a span of 11 bases. CDR1 is GTSNPN, CDR2 SVGIG, per germline (reference sequence). CDR3 region: CAWRKGNNEQYF. DNA of the CDR3: TGTGCCTGGAGGAAGGGGAACAACGAGCAGTACTTC. Full variable domain (rest looked up from reference TRBV30 and TRBJ2-7): SQTIHQWPATLVQPVGSPLSLECTVEGTSNPNLYWYRQAAGRGLQLLFYSVGIGQISSEVPQNLSASRPQDRQFILSSKKLLLSDSGFYLCAWRKGNNEQYFGPGTRLTVT.

The V gene is TRBV7-9, the J gene TRBJ2-7, with D perhaps matching TRBD1 (5 bases). CDR3 length equals 13 residues. The V and J ends lost 5 bases and 6 bases respectively, with 14 bases between them. Germline V CDR1 and CDR2: SEHNR, FQNEAQ (reference sequence). Here the CDR3 DNA reads TGTGCCAGCAGCCTCTTGGGGCCCTCCGAGCAGTACTTC. It translates to CASSLLGPSEQYF.

The chain carries TRBV5-6 and TRBJ2-3; 7 bases align to TRBD1. This CDR3 spans 16 amino acids. V lost 1 base to trimming and J lost 2 bases; unmatched junction nucleotides: 7. Germline-derived CDR1 and CDR2 are SGHDT and YYEEEE. CDR3 sequence reads: CASSLLGDSHTDTQYF. CDR3 coding DNA: TGTGCCAGCAGCTTGCTTGGGGACAGTCACACAGATACGCAGTATTTT.

This clone has only a few counts. The chain couples TRBV6-5 to TRBJ1-3; possible D gene TRBD1, 5 bases. CDR3 size: 15 residues. Germline V lookup: CDR1 MNHEY, CDR2 SVGAGI. V dropped 5 bases and J dropped 0 bases, with 11 bases sitting between them. The CDR3 nucleotides read TGTGCCAGCAGTCCCGGGGGGAGCTCTGGAAACACCATATATTTT. Translated: CASSPGGSSGNTIYF.

J is TRBJ2-5 and V is TRBV7-9, with D tentatively TRBD1 (6 bases). Trimming cost V 5 bases and J 4 bases, with 14 bases left between them. CDR1 SEHNR and CDR2 FQNEAQ come from the germline V gene (reference sequence). CDR3 size: 14 residues. The CDR3: CASSPRGRGETQYF. The DNA of the CDR3 is TGTGCCAGCAGCCCGAGGGGCAGGGGAGAGACCCAGTACTTC.

This clone was observed a few times. The chain carries TRBV4-2 and TRBJ2-2; D is possibly TRBD2 (6 bases). V dropped 1 base and J dropped 6 bases, with 12 bases sitting between them. This CDR3 has 15 residues. The germline V gene encodes CDR1 LGHNA and CDR2 YNFKEQ. CDR3 nucleotides: TGTGCCAGCAGCCAAGGGGAGGTGGGGGCCGGGGAGCTGTTTTTT. This sequence encodes CASSQGEVGAGELFF.

The chain combines TRBV7-8 with TRBJ2-7; weak D call: TRBD1 (6 bases). The CDR3 consists of 13 residues. The germline V gene encodes CDR1 SGHVS and CDR2 FQNEAQ. V lost 6 bases and J 3 bases, leaving 12 bases between the germline ends. The CDR3 protein is CASRRTVNYEQYF. In nucleotides, the CDR3 is TGTGCCAGCAGAAGGACAGTAAACTACGAGCAGTACTTC. The full variable domain, with the rest looked up from reference TRBV7-8 and TRBJ2-7, is GAGVSQSPRYKVAKRGQDVALRCDPISGHVSLFWYQQALGQGPEFLTYFQNEAQLDKSGLPSDRFFAERPEGSVSTLKIQRTQQEDSAVYLCASRRTVNYEQYFGPGTRLTVT.

The chain combines TRBV7-2 with TRBJ2-7; TRBD2 is a possible D gene (8 bases). This CDR3 contains 15 residues. The germline V gene encodes CDR1 SGHTA and CDR2 FQGNSA. Trimming took 8 bases from V and 4 from J, leaving 21 bases between them. The CDR3 DNA reads TGTGCCAGCGGAGCACCGGGAGGGGGCTCTTACGAGCAGTACTTC. Protein sequence: CASGAPGGGSYEQYF.

The chain has TRBV7-2 and TRBJ2-1; 7 bases are a match to TRBD1. CDR1 is SGHTA, CDR2 FQGNSA, per germline. The V gene end was trimmed by 2 bases and the J gene end by 4 bases; junction bases not matched to a gene: 8. The CDR3 has 16 amino acids. The CDR3 sequence is CASSLIQGPLYNEQFF. In nucleotides, the CDR3 is TGTGCCAGCAGCTTAATACAGGGGCCGTTATACAATGAGCAGTTCTTC.

CDR3 region: CASSTSKGSSTDTQYF. CDR3 nucleotides: TGTGCCAGCAGCACCTCGAAGGGGTCTAGCACAGATACGCAGTATTTT. The J gene is TRBJ2-3, the V gene TRBV5-4, with a possible D match to TRBD1 (5 bases). The V and J ends lost 4 bases and 0 bases respectively, with 15 bases between them. The germline gives CDR1 SGHNT, CDR2 YYREEE (reference sequence). This CDR3 is 16 amino acids long.

V and J are TRBV18 and TRBJ2-7, with a weak D call TRBD1 (6 bases). The CDR3 runs 14 residues. The V gene lost 2 bases and the J gene lost 2 bases, with 10 bases spanning the gap. Germline V CDR1 and CDR2: KGHSH, LQKENI. The CDR3 DNA is TGTGCCAGCTCACCAAGCCGGGACACCTACGAGCAGTACTTC. Residues: CASSPSRDTYEQYF.

The rearrangement links TRBV27 to TRBJ2-7, with 7 bases aligning to TRBD2. V lost 1 base to trimming and J lost 3 bases; unmatched junction nucleotides: 6. The germline gives CDR1 MNHEY, CDR2 SMNVEV (reference sequence). The CDR3 runs 15 residues. In DNA, the CDR3 is TGTGCCAGCAGTTTATTCGGGGGGACGGGCTACGAGCAGTACTTC. Translation gives CASSLFGGTGYEQYF.

The CDR3 coding sequence is TGCGCCAGCAGTGAGTCGACGGGTATGCAGTATTTT. Encoded protein: CASSESTGMQYF. The rearrangement links TRBV10-1 to TRBJ2-3; D gene uncertain. The CDR3 is made up of 12 amino acids. CDR1 is WNHNN, CDR2 SYGVQD, per germline (reference sequence). Trimming took 0 bases from V and 11 from J, leaving 9 bases between them.

This chain uses TRBV6-6 with TRBJ2-1; 10 positions agree with TRBD2. In germline, CDR1 is MNHNY, CDR2 SVGAGI (reference sequence). Trimming cost V 5 bases and J 6 bases; bases outside gene matches: 7. The CDR3 sequence is 15 residues long. CDR3 region: CASSNPGLAFNEQFF. The CDR3 region has the DNA TGTGCCAGCAGTAATCCGGGACTAGCGTTCAATGAGCAGTTCTTC.

This chain joins TRBV18 and TRBJ2-1; TRBD2 agrees at 11 bases. CDR3 size: 14 residues. The V and J ends lost 1 base and 7 bases, in that order; junction bases with no gene match: 0. Germline CDR1 is KGHSH and CDR2 is LQKENI. In nucleotides, the CDR3 is TGTGCCAGCTCACCACGACTAGCGGGAAATGAGCAGTTCTTC. Protein: CASSPRLAGNEQFF.

V is TRBV4-1 and J is TRBJ1-3; D remains unclear. This CDR3 region has 17 residues. The ends were cut back, 4 bases at V and 0 bases at J, with 16 bases in the middle. Germline V gives CDR1 MGHRA, CDR2 YSYEKL. Here the CDR3 DNA reads TGCGCCAGCAGCCTAGAAACGCGGGCCCGCTCTGGAAACACCATATATTTT. Translated, it gives CASSLETRARSGNTIYF.

V is TRBV11-2 and J is TRBJ2-7, with 8 bases identical to TRBD1. The germline CDR1 and CDR2 sequences are SGHAT and FQNNGV. Trimming took 4 bases from V and 1 from J; bases not matched to a gene: 3. This CDR3 spans 14 amino acids. The CDR3 coding sequence is TGTGCCAGCAGCTCCCAGGGGGCATCCTACGAGCAGTACTTC. Its translation: CASSSQGASYEQYF.

The chain is built from TRBV19 and TRBJ2-7, with a possible D match to TRBD1 (6 bases). The germline gives CDR1 LNHDA, CDR2 SQIVND (reference sequence). Deletions cut 1 base from V and 3 bases from J, with 13 bases between. The length of the CDR3 is 15 residues. Written as DNA, the CDR3 is TGTGCCAGTAGTATAGGTGGGACAAGCCTCTACGAGCAGTACTTC. The encoded protein is CASSIGGTSLYEQYF.

The rearrangement joins TRBV5-1 to TRBJ2-7; no clear D gene. Trimming removed 0 bases at V and 7 bases at J, with 20 bases between. Germline values: CDR1 SGHRS, CDR2 YFSETQ. The length of the CDR3 is 16 residues. The CDR3 here is CASSLAQSRLAKEQYF. The CDR3 nucleotides are TGCGCCAGCAGCTTGGCTCAATCAAGACTGGCCAAGGAGCAGTACTTC.

The V gene is TRBV9, the J gene TRBJ2-1; 9 bases line up with TRBD1. V shed 4 bases, J shed 6 bases, and the junction held 11 bases outside the gene matches. There are 16 residues in the CDR3. Germline V CDR1 and CDR2: SGDLS, YYNGEE. The CDR3 protein is CASSLRRTGDPNEQFF. CDR3 in DNA: TGTGCCAGCAGCCTAAGAAGGACAGGGGATCCCAATGAGCAGTTCTTC.

The chain employs TRBV19 and TRBJ2-1, with 7 bases matching TRBD2. The CDR3 totals 14 residues. The germline gives CDR1 LNHDA, CDR2 SQIVND (reference sequence). After removal of 0 bases from V and 4 bases from J, the junction contained 0 bases not matched to a gene. The chain's CDR3 is CASSIEREYNEQFF. The CDR3 bases are TGTGCCAGTAGTATAGAGCGGGAGTACAATGAGCAGTTCTTC.